Given below is one T cell receptor (beta chain) in context. This entry is derived from a study of blood T cell repertoires in COVID-19. Background on the study: The cDNA or gDNA used as material had been derived from T cells, B-cell-depleted T cells, or PBMCs.

Per the study methods: Reference gene primer amplification gave estimated nucleated cell counts. This table comes from immunoSEQ multiplex PCR, and its TCRdb copy is limited to in-frame clones, with some not included. V, J and clone size reflect that table, while D and trimming were determined from the DNA. The repertoire holds 200,000 or so clones, with 70% to 90% as singletons. The CDR3 sequence is 15 residues long. Germline-derived CDR1 and CDR2 are SGHRS and YFSETQ. J was trimmed by 5 bases and V by 5 bases; bases with no gene match: 8. Those enrolled in Seattle joined during active infection and were followed longitudinally afterward.

The sequencing input was peripheral blood. The chain combines TRBV5-1 with TRBJ2-5; 11 bases map to TRBD1. The origin of this receptor is a man aged 50 or older with COVID-19, enrolled during active disease. DNA for the CDR3: TGCGCCAGCAGGGGCGGACAGGGGGCTTCTGAGACCCAGTACTTC. Amino acids: CASRGGQGASETQYF.